One and the same sample provided the 18 T cell receptor beta chains below, sequenced in a study of identical twins. In TCRdb, the 5' RACE reads were re-called with MiXCR into one record per CDR3 protein. The sample includes 690,000 or so distinct CDR3 sequences, 8.5% to 9.5% seen only once; the top ten take approximately 0.89%. In addition, the sample was reused for a study of yellow fever vaccine responses in identical twins.

The sample comprised PBMCs. The receptors were sampled from a woman between 18 and 29 years old in good health.

CDR3 loop: CASNTAQTEAFF. The CDR3 DNA reads as TGTGCCAGCAACACGGCCCAAACTGAAGCTTTCTTT. V is TRBV7-9 and J is TRBJ1-1; D unclear. The germline gives CDR1 SEHNR, CDR2 FQNEAQ (reference sequence). V was cut by 7 bases and J by 5 bases, with 11 bases left in between. The CDR3 is 12 residues long.

This clonotype showed up many times. J is TRBJ1-2 and V is TRBV20-1; no clear D gene. Trimming took off 0 bases at V and 2 bases at J, with 7 bases between the two ends. The CDR3 loop spans 13 amino acids. Looked up from germline, CDR1 is DFQATT and CDR2 is SNEGSKA (reference sequence). The CDR3 region is CSARDLANYGYTF. CDR3 in DNA: TGCAGTGCTAGAGATCTGGCAAACTATGGCTACACCTTC.

This clonotype was recorded at least ten times. V and J are TRBV6-5 and TRBJ2-7; no definite D call. This CDR3 region has 14 residues. Germline V lookup: CDR1 MNHEY, CDR2 SVGAGI. V was clipped by 0 bases and J by 3 bases, with 9 bases between them. CDR3 region: CASSYSSWSYEQYF. CDR3 bases: TGTGCCAGCAGTTACTCAAGTTGGAGCTACGAGCAGTACTTC.

In this sample, this clonotype turned up a few times. This chain uses TRBV5-4 with TRBJ2-5; perhaps TRBD1 as D (6 bases). The CDR3 spans 14 residues. The V gene lost 1 base and the J gene lost 3 bases, with 10 bases spanning the gap. Germline loops: CDR1 SGHNT, CDR2 YYREEE (reference sequence). As DNA, the CDR3 is TGTGCCAGCAGCTTGCGGTCAGGGGAAGAGACCCAGTACTTC. Its translation: CASSLRSGEETQYF.

The J gene is TRBJ2-1, the V gene TRBV20-1, with TRBD2 matching 7 bases. In germline, CDR1 is DFQATT, CDR2 SNEGSKA (reference sequence). The CDR3 loop spans 16 amino acids. With 0 bases clipped from V and 4 bases from J, the junction kept 9 bases outside the gene matches. The CDR3 bases are TGCAGTGCTAGAGATTCTGGCGGGGGATTATACAATGAGCAGTTCTTC. It is translated as CSARDSGGGLYNEQFF.

CDR3 loop: CSANQAGANVLTF. The CDR3 bases are TGCAGTGCTAACCAGGCTGGGGCCAACGTCCTGACTTTC. The chain recombines TRBV20-1 with TRBJ2-6; D gene ambiguous. CDR1 and CDR2 from the germline V gene are DFQATT and SNEGSKA (reference sequence). Deletions cut 4 bases from V and 2 bases from J, with 6 bases between. This CDR3 spans 13 amino acids.

The J gene is TRBJ2-1, the V gene TRBV5-1; TRBD2 agrees at 8 bases. CDR1 and CDR2 from the germline V gene are SGHRS and YFSETQ. V lost 7 bases to trimming and J lost 0 bases; unmatched junction nucleotides: 12. The CDR3 sequence is 17 residues long. The CDR3 loop is CASAAAGGLSSYNEQFF. CDR3 DNA sequence: TGCGCCAGCGCCGCGGCGGGGGGCCTGAGCTCCTACAATGAGCAGTTCTTC.

DNA for the CDR3: TGTGCCAGCAGTTTATCGCCTCAGGGACTAAGAGCAAACATTCAGTACTTC. It translates to CASSLSPQGLRANIQYF. The chain employs TRBV27 and TRBJ2-4, with TRBD2 identical over 7 bases. CDR3 length: 17 residues. CDR1 MNHEY and CDR2 SMNVEV come from the germline V gene (reference sequence). The ends lost 0 bases at V and 6 bases at J; junction bases unmatched: 11.

The table lists this clonotype with many counts. The chain uses TRBV6-4 and TRBJ1-5; no clear D gene. This CDR3 spans 13 amino acids. Germline V gives CDR1 MRHNA, CDR2 SNTAGT. Trimming removed 3 bases from V and 4 bases from J, with 7 bases in between. The CDR3 sequence: CASSEGANQPQHF. The CDR3 DNA sequence: TGTGCCAGCAGTGAAGGAGCAAATCAGCCCCAGCATTTT.

This clonotype has just a few counts. The V and J genes are TRBV29-1 and TRBJ1-1, with D possibly TRBD1 on 5 matching bases. The CDR3 contains 11 residues. CDR1 and CDR2 (germline): SQVTM, ANQGSEA. Trimming removed 7 bases from V and 4 bases from J, with 10 bases in between. Written as DNA, the CDR3 is TGCAGCGATCACGGGGGCACTGAAGCTTTCTTT. Protein: CSDHGGTEAFF.

At least ten counts were recorded for this clonotype. This chain joins TRBV12-3 or TRBV12-4 and TRBJ2-2, with 7 bases matching TRBD1. The junction had 2 bases not matched to a gene; V was cut back by 6 bases and J by 1 base. The CDR3 is 14 amino acids. The CDR3: CASRTGLNTGELFF. CDR3 bases: TGTGCCAGCAGGACAGGGTTGAACACCGGGGAGCTGTTTTTT.

The J gene is TRBJ1-1, the V gene TRBV6-1; the match to TRBD1 covers 8 bases. The CDR3 sequence is 15 residues long. J gave up 0 bases and V 10 bases, and 10 bases lay outside the gene matches. The germline V gene has CDR1 MNHNS and CDR2 SASEGT. The CDR3 nucleotides read TGTGCCATCTTCCAGGGGGCTGCCATGAACACTGAAGCTTTCTTT. It translates to CAIFQGAAMNTEAFF.

A few counts support this clonotype. This chain connects TRBV15 to TRBJ2-5, with 7 bases matching TRBD1. This CDR3 is built from 16 residues. Germline V gene lookup returns CDR1 LNHNV and CDR2 YYDKDF (reference sequence). With 5 bases clipped from V and 5 bases from J, the junction kept 14 bases outside the gene matches. The CDR3 loop is CATSPKQGPLVETQYF. The CDR3 region has the DNA TGTGCCACCAGCCCAAAACAGGGGCCATTAGTGGAGACCCAGTACTTC.

CDR3 loop: CASSEDSTGHPYSYEQYF. The CDR3 region has the DNA TGTGCCAGCAGTGAAGACTCCACGGGACATCCGTACTCCTACGAGCAGTACTTC. The chain joins TRBV2 to TRBJ2-7; the D gene is possibly TRBD1 (6 bases). Germline CDR1 is SNHLY and CDR2 is FYNNEI. Trimming removed 1 base at V and 0 bases at J, with 19 bases between. This CDR3 spans 18 amino acids.

This clonotype was seen at least ten times. The V and J genes are TRBV10-2 and TRBJ2-3; the match to TRBD1 covers 7 bases. Germline CDR1 is WSHSY and CDR2 is SAAADI. The V segment lost 1 base and the J segment 2 bases; nucleotides outside the gene matches: 6. The CDR3 runs 16 residues. The CDR3 nucleotides read TGCGCCAGCAGTGAGTTCGGGACAGTGGTCACAGATACGCAGTATTTT. Protein sequence: CASSEFGTVVTDTQYF.

The chain links TRBV4-2 to TRBJ2-7; 7 bases are shared with TRBD2. This CDR3 is 16 amino acids long. CDR1 is LGHNA and CDR2 is YNFKEQ in the germline V gene. V shed 1 base, J shed 2 bases, and the junction held 8 bases outside the gene matches. The chain's CDR3 is CASSQVFASGTYEQYF. DNA for the CDR3: TGTGCCAGCAGCCAAGTTTTCGCTAGCGGAACCTACGAGCAGTACTTC.

This clonotype was counted between two and nine times. V is TRBV16 and J is TRBJ1-5; D is undetermined. V dropped 2 bases and J dropped 7 bases, with 9 bases sitting between them. The CDR3 loop spans 13 amino acids. CDR1 is KGHSY and CDR2 is FQNENV in the germline V gene. CDR3 in amino acids: CASSQGSGQPQHF. In DNA form, the CDR3 reads TGTGCCAGCAGCCAAGGGAGCGGGCAGCCCCAGCATTTT.

This clonotype was detected many times. The chain is built from TRBV5-1 and TRBJ2-3; D unclear. Germline CDR1 SGHRS, CDR2 YFSETQ. V was shortened by 1 base and J by 1 base, with 10 bases between the two germline ends. The CDR3 is 15 amino acids. DNA for the CDR3: TGCGCCAGCAGCTTGAGCCGACGGGGCACAGATACGCAGTATTTT. It specifies CASSLSRRGTDTQYF.